Presented here are 29 T cell receptor beta chains from one specimen sequenced in a study of T cell changes during pregnancy in multiple sclerosis. Profiled with immunoSEQ multiplex PCR; TCRdb holds only in-frame clones, not every one. Among under 85,000 clones listed, about 94% were seen once. Sample: peripheral blood, taken in the third trimester of pregnancy. The receptors stem from a female donor with multiple sclerosis, enrolled in a pregnancy study.

The gene calls are TRBV11-3 and TRBJ2-3; perhaps TRBD2 as D (6 bases). V was shortened by 5 bases and J by 0 bases, with 12 bases between the two germline ends. CDR1 SGHNT and CDR2 YENEEA come from the germline V gene. The CDR3 is 15 residues long. The CDR3 region is CASSQRGYSTDTQYF. CDR3 bases: TGTGCCAGCAGCCAACGGGGGTATAGCACAGATACGCAGTATTTT.

This rearrangement joins TRBV12-5 to TRBJ1-6, with 12 positions matching TRBD1. The CDR3 is 17 amino acids. CDR1 and CDR2 from the germline V gene are LGHNT and FRNRAP. Losses at the gene ends were 4 bases for V and 7 bases for J; bases not matched to a gene: 8. The CDR3 coding sequence is TGTGCTAGTGGTTGGGGGACAGGGGGCACTTCGAATTCACCCCTCCACTTT. Protein sequence: CASGWGTGGTSNSPLHF.

The rearrangement links TRBV5-4 to TRBJ2-3; a possible D gene is TRBD2 (5 bases). The V and J ends lost 1 base and 6 bases respectively, with 6 bases between them. Per the germline V gene, CDR1 is SGHNT and CDR2 is YYREEE (reference sequence). The CDR3 totals 12 residues. The CDR3 region is CASSLKRDTQYF. DNA for the CDR3: TGTGCCAGCAGCTTGAAGCGGGATACGCAGTATTTT.

The chain recombines TRBV13 with TRBJ1-1; 8 positions match TRBD1. The CDR3 spans 17 residues. Germline V CDR1 and CDR2: PRHDT, FYEKMQ (reference sequence). V shed 5 bases, J shed 5 bases, and the junction held 16 bases outside the gene matches. The CDR3 loop is CASSKTGGRRRGTEAFF. The DNA of the CDR3 is TGTGCCAGCAGCAAAACAGGGGGGCGCAGAAGGGGAACTGAAGCTTTCTTT. Drawing the rest from reference TRBV13 and TRBJ1-1, the complete variable domain is AAGVIQSPRHLIKEKRETATLKCYPIPRHDTVYWYQQGPGQDPQFLISFYEKMQSDKGSIPDRFSAQQFSDYHSELNMSSLELGDSALYFCASSKTGGRRRGTEAFFGQGTRLTVV.

The rearrangement links TRBV7-2 to TRBJ2-5; 9 bases are shared with TRBD2. J was trimmed by 1 base and V by 6 bases; bases with no gene match: 6. The CDR3 has 15 residues. Per the germline V gene, CDR1 is SGHTA and CDR2 is FQGNSA. The CDR3 nucleotides are TGTGCCAGCAGTAGTCTAGCGGGGAGCCAAGAGACCCAGTACTTC. This gives the protein CASSSLAGSQETQYF.

The chain employs TRBV5-1 and TRBJ2-7, with 10 bases lining up with TRBD1. CDR3 size: 14 residues. After removal of 4 bases from V and 2 bases from J, the junction contained 3 bases not matched to a gene. Per germline, CDR1 SGHRS and CDR2 YFSETQ. CDR3 loop: CASSPGTGAYEQYF. CDR3 nucleotides: TGCGCCAGCAGCCCAGGGACAGGGGCCTACGAGCAGTACTTC.

This chain uses TRBV7-2 with TRBJ1-6; D not resolved. Germline V gene lookup returns CDR1 SGHTA and CDR2 FQGNSA. V was cut by 5 bases and J by 4 bases, with 18 bases left in between. The CDR3 has 17 residues. The CDR3 region is CASSPEAVLRYNSPLHF. The CDR3 DNA is TGTGCCAGCAGCCCCGAGGCGGTGCTCCGTTATAATTCACCCCTCCACTTT.

The CDR3 protein is CASSFGTTNEQYF. CDR3 coding DNA: TGTGCCAGCAGCTTCGGTACTACTAACGAGCAGTACTTC. The gene calls are TRBV5-4 and TRBJ2-7, with D unresolved. Trimming cost V 2 bases and J 5 bases, with 11 bases left between them. The CDR3 contains 13 residues. The V gene's germline CDR1 is SGHNT and CDR2 YYREEE (reference sequence).

The chain carries TRBV12-5 and TRBJ1-4, with D possibly matching TRBD1 (6 bases). The germline CDR1 and CDR2 sequences are LGHNT and FRNRAP. The CDR3 is made up of 16 amino acids. V was trimmed by 1 base and J by 5 bases, leaving 14 bases between them. CDR3 DNA sequence: TGTGCTAGTGGTTTGGGAACCGGGACACAGAATGAAAAACTGTTTTTT. This sequence encodes CASGLGTGTQNEKLFF.

The V gene is TRBV9, the J gene TRBJ2-3, with 7 positions matching TRBD1. This CDR3 is 18 amino acids long. V was clipped by 0 bases and J by 0 bases; unmatched bases: 10. Germline-derived CDR1 and CDR2 are SGDLS and YYNGEE. CDR3 coding DNA: TGTGCCAGCAGCGTAGATTCGACAGGGCATCCCAGCACAGATACGCAGTATTTT. This sequence encodes CASSVDSTGHPSTDTQYF. The whole variable domain, filled in from reference TRBV9 and TRBJ2-3, reads DSGVTQTPKHLITATGQRVTLRCSPRSGDLSVYWYQQSLDQGLQFLIQYYNGEERAKGNILERFSAQQFPDLHSELNLSSLELGDSALYFCASSVDSTGHPSTDTQYFGPGTRLTVL.

The chain joins TRBV19 to TRBJ1-1; 9 bases are a match to TRBD1. V dropped 7 bases and J dropped 7; count of bases not matched to a gene: 7. This CDR3 region has 13 residues. Germline CDR1 and CDR2: LNHDA and SQIVND (reference sequence). CDR3 sequence reads: CASTRDRDLEAFF. CDR3 nucleotides: TGTGCCAGTACCCGGGACAGGGATCTTGAAGCTTTCTTT.

This chain joins TRBV19 and TRBJ1-1; 7 nucleotides match TRBD1. CDR1 and CDR2 (germline): LNHDA, SQIVND (reference sequence). V trimming: 1 base; J trimming: 4 bases; junction bases outside the gene matches: 0. The CDR3 has 13 amino acids. CDR3 loop: CASSIAGGTEAFF. CDR3 bases: TGTGCCAGTAGTATAGCAGGGGGCACTGAAGCTTTCTTT.

The V call is TRBV6-5, the J call TRBJ1-1; the D gene is possibly TRBD1 (5 bases). The germline gives CDR1 MNHEY, CDR2 SVGAGI. V was pared by 4 bases and J by 5 bases, with 20 bases between. This CDR3 has 16 residues. CDR3 sequence (DNA): TGTGCCAGCAGTTCTGCAGGGCAATGGACCGAGACTGAAGCTTTCTTT. The encoded protein is CASSSAGQWTETEAFF.

This chain uses TRBV28 with TRBJ2-1; 9 bases are shared with TRBD2. V gave up 6 bases and J gave up 3 bases; unmatched junction bases: 6. The germline gives CDR1 MDHEN, CDR2 SYDVKM. The CDR3 loop spans 15 amino acids. The CDR3 nucleotides are TGTGCCAGCAGCCTAGCGACTAGCGGCTACAATGAGCAGTTCTTC. Translating it yields CASSLATSGYNEQFF.

Details on this clone: This is likely a read error, given that the CDR3 carries no conserved phenylalanine or tryptophan at its end. Because the CDR3's place on the DNA is in doubt, the DNA is left out and the CDR3 is given as listed by TCRdb. The chain uses TRBV5-6 and TRBJ1-1; the table names TRBD1, a call not compared with the DNA. Including both end residues, the CDR3 is 17 amino acids long. Germline CDR1 reads SGHDT; CDR2 reads YYEEEE. This CDR3 is CASSSLVAHSRDSQYTL.

The chain has TRBV5-1 and TRBJ1-2; weak D call: TRBD1 (6 bases). The germline gives CDR1 SGHRS, CDR2 YFSETQ. The CDR3 runs 14 residues. V lost 4 bases to trimming and J lost 3 bases, with 13 bases between them. DNA of the CDR3: TGCGCCAGCAGCCTCGGGGGGGCGGACTATGGCTACACCTTC. Protein: CASSLGGADYGYTF.

The rearrangement links TRBV6-5 to TRBJ1-2; D is unresolved. Germline V CDR1 and CDR2: MNHEY, SVGAGI. This CDR3 is 13 amino acids long. V lost 7 bases to trimming and J lost 8 bases, with 17 bases between them. The CDR3 region has the DNA TGTGCCAGCAAACTGACGCCCCTAGACGGCTACACCTTC. This translates into CASKLTPLDGYTF.

J is TRBJ1-2 and V is TRBV18; D perhaps matches TRBD1 (6 bases). Trimming cost V 2 bases and J 2 bases, with 9 bases left between them. CDR1 KGHSH and CDR2 LQKENI come from the germline V gene. This CDR3 has 14 residues. CDR3 bases: TGTGCCAGCTCACCAGAGGGGGAGAACTATGGCTACACCTTC. Its protein is CASSPEGENYGYTF.

The rearrangement links TRBV7-9 to TRBJ2-7, with 7 nucleotides matching TRBD1. Germline V gives CDR1 SEHNR, CDR2 FQNEAQ (reference sequence). This CDR3 comprises 14 residues. J gave up 4 bases and V 5 bases, and 8 bases lay outside the gene matches. The CDR3 DNA sequence: TGTGCCAGCAGCCCAGAGGGGGCGCGGTACGAGCAGTACTTC. As protein: CASSPEGARYEQYF.

The V call is TRBV11-1, the J call TRBJ1-2; 8 bases line up with TRBD1. CDR3 length equals 15 residues. Germline V gives CDR1 SGHAT, CDR2 FQDESV (reference sequence). With 5 bases clipped from V and 4 bases from J, the junction kept 9 bases outside the gene matches. CDR3 bases: TGTGCCAGCAGCCCCCGGACAGGGAGGGCCTATGGCTACACCTTC. Its translation is CASSPRTGRAYGYTF.

This clone was seen a single time. The chain links TRBV10-3 to TRBJ1-1, with 7 bases that match TRBD1. CDR1 is ENHRY and CDR2 is SYGVKD in the germline V gene. The CDR3 contains 12 residues. V shed 9 bases, J shed 8 bases, and the junction held 9 bases outside the gene matches. The CDR3 reads CAIRGQQGEAFF. Written as DNA, the CDR3 is TGTGCCATACGAGGGCAACAGGGGGAAGCTTTCTTT.

This chain links TRBV7-7 with TRBJ2-5; 7 nucleotides line up with TRBD2. The V gene end was trimmed by 1 base and the J gene end by 2 bases; junction bases not matched to a gene: 7. CDR1 is SSHAT and CDR2 is FNYEAQ in the germline V gene (reference sequence). The CDR3 length is 16 residues. The CDR3 is CASSLGGSGPQETQYF. CDR3 DNA: TGTGCCAGCAGCTTAGGGGGTAGCGGGCCTCAAGAGACCCAGTACTTC.

The gene calls are TRBV4-2 and TRBJ2-2, with a weak D call TRBD1 (6 bases). Germline V gene sequence: CDR1 LGHNA, CDR2 YNFKEQ. The CDR3 loop spans 14 amino acids. Trimming removed 8 bases from V and 3 bases from J, with 13 bases in between. CDR3 protein: CASSWDTYTGELFF. In nucleotides, the CDR3 is TGTGCCAGCTCCTGGGACACATACACCGGGGAGCTGTTTTTT.

The CDR3 reads CASSLNRAEKTEAFF. The DNA for the CDR3 is TGTGCCAGCAGCTTAAACAGGGCAGAGAAGACTGAAGCTTTCTTT. The J gene is TRBJ1-1, the V gene TRBV7-6; the D gene is possibly TRBD1 (6 bases). This CDR3 contains 15 residues. From germline, CDR1 is SGHVS and CDR2 FNYEAQ. The V end was cut by 2 bases, the J end by 5 bases, with 15 bases between.

The rearrangement joins TRBV6-5 to TRBJ2-1; D is uncertain. V lost 7 bases, J lost 4 bases, and 5 bases lay in between. CDR3 length: 11 amino acids. Per the germline V gene, CDR1 is MNHEY and CDR2 is SVGAGI. The CDR3: CASTQYNEQFF. CDR3 sequence (DNA): TGTGCCAGCACCCAGTACAATGAGCAGTTCTTC.

This rearrangement joins TRBV4-3 to TRBJ1-1; no firm D call. This CDR3 is built from 15 residues. Deletions cut 0 bases from V and 0 bases from J, with 8 bases between. In germline, CDR1 is LGHNA, CDR2 YSLEER. CDR3 sequence reads: CASSQDSRMNTEAFF. For the CDR3, the DNA is TGCGCCAGCAGCCAAGATTCCAGGATGAACACTGAAGCTTTCTTT.

This chain connects TRBV6-5 to TRBJ1-1; D is unresolved. The CDR3 has 14 amino acids. V lost 6 bases and J lost 5, with 16 bases in between. From germline, CDR1 is MNHEY and CDR2 SVGAGI. The DNA for the CDR3 is TGTGCCAGCAGCCGAACGACCACGGGGACTGAAGCTTTCTTT. Residues: CASSRTTTGTEAFF.

The table lists this clone with a count of one. This chain uses TRBV6-4 with TRBJ2-3; 9 nucleotides align to TRBD2. Germline CDR1 is MRHNA and CDR2 is SNTAGT. This CDR3 region has 14 residues. V trimming: 6 bases; J trimming: 5 bases; junction bases outside the gene matches: 6. The CDR3 DNA reads TGTGCCAGCAGCCTTAGCGGGGGAGAAGATACGCAGTATTTT. Its protein product is CASSLSGGEDTQYF.

The chain employs TRBV6-1 and TRBJ1-1; weak D call: TRBD1 (6 bases). The V gene's germline CDR1 is MNHNS and CDR2 SASEGT. Trimming cost V 4 bases and J 10 bases, with 16 bases left between them. This CDR3 spans 13 amino acids. For the CDR3, the DNA is TGTGCCAGCAGTGTTGACAGGCGTGCGTCAGCTTTCTTT. Translating it yields CASSVDRRASAFF.